These T cell receptor beta chains were read from a single sample in a study of blood T cell repertoires in COVID-19. This table comes from immunoSEQ multiplex PCR, and its TCRdb copy is limited to in-frame clones, with some not included. The profile shows approximately 210,000 clones, around 85% of them singletons. The specimen sequenced was peripheral blood. These receptors were taken from a middle-aged man with acute or convalescent COVID-19. The CDR3 runs from the conserved cysteine through the conserved F or W. A D gene is named only where the DNA matches it firmly. The size of a clone is reported for some rows only, either as once, few or many, or as a class for expanded clones.

D: TRBD1
size: NA
J: TRBJ2-1
V: TRBV24-1
DNA: TGTGCCACCAGTGAACCGGGACAGGGAAAAGGAAATGAGCAGTTCTTC
CDR3: CATSEPGQGKGNEQFF

D: TRBD1
size: NA
J: TRBJ1-2
V: TRBV30
DNA: TGTGCCGGGGGGACAGCTGCTAACTATGGCTACACCTTC
CDR3: CAGGTAANYGYTF

D: TRBD1
size: NA
J: TRBJ1-2
V: TRBV18
DNA: TGTGCCAGCTCACCAGTGGGGACAGGGGTCGATGGCTACACCTTC
CDR3: CASSPVGTGVDGYTF

D: NA
size: NA
J: TRBJ2-5
V: TRBV5-1
DNA: TGCGCCAGCAGTCGTCACTCCGTGGAGACCCAGTACTTC
CDR3: CASSRHSVETQYF

D: TRBD1
size: NA
J: TRBJ1-2
V: TRBV28
DNA: TGTGCCAGCAGCGACCCCGGCAGGGGACAGAGCTATGGCTACACCTTC
CDR3: CASSDPGRGQSYGYTF

D: TRBD1
size: NA
J: TRBJ1-1
V: TRBV4-3
DNA: TGCGCCAGCAGCCTAGGGACAGGGAAGGGCACTGAAGCTTTCTTT
CDR3: CASSLGTGKGTEAFF

D: TRBD1
size: once
J: TRBJ1-2
V: TRBV27
DNA: TGTGCCAGCAGTGCAAACAGGGGGGGACATGGCTACACCTTC
CDR3: CASSANRGGHGYTF

D: TRBD2
size: NA
J: TRBJ2-1
V: TRBV4-3
DNA: TGCGCCAGCAGCCAAAGGATAGCGGGAGTAAATGAGCAGTTCTTC
CDR3: CASSQRIAGVNEQFF

D: TRBD2
size: NA
J: TRBJ2-1
V: TRBV18
DNA: TGTGCCAGCTCAGCTCTAGCGGGGGCTTACAATGAGCAGTTCTTC
CDR3: CASSALAGAYNEQFF

D: TRBD2
size: NA
J: TRBJ2-1
V: TRBV4-1
DNA: TGCGCCAGCAGCCAAGGTAGCGGGGTCCACAATGAGCAGTTCTTC
CDR3: CASSQGSGVHNEQFF

D: NA
size: few
J: TRBJ2-5
V: TRBV24-1
DNA: TGTGCCACCAGTGTTCGGGGGACGCAGACCCAGTACTTC
CDR3: CATSVRGTQTQYF

D: NA
size: NA
J: TRBJ1-1
V: TRBV30
DNA: TGTGCCTGGAGTATAGGGCAGGGAAATACTGAAGCTTTCTTT
CDR3: CAWSIGQGNTEAFF

D: TRBD1
size: NA
J: TRBJ1-4
V: TRBV5-1
DNA: TGCGCCAGCAGCCAACTGACAGGGGGCATAGGAAAACTGTTTTTT
CDR3: CASSQLTGGIGKLFF

D: NA
size: NA
J: TRBJ2-5
V: TRBV27
DNA: TGTGCCAGCAGTTTACGCGTCCAGGAGGTCGAAGAGACCCAGTACTTC
CDR3: CASSLRVQEVEETQYF

D: TRBD1
size: NA
J: TRBJ2-7
V: TRBV12-3/TRBV12-4
DNA: TGTGCCAGCAAGCTGACAGGGGATGACGAGCAGTACTTC
CDR3: CASKLTGDDEQYF

D: NA
size: NA
J: TRBJ2-7
V: TRBV5-1
DNA: TGCGCCAGCAGCTTGGCCCGGGACGAGCAGTACTTC
CDR3: CASSLARDEQYF

D: NA
size: NA
J: TRBJ1-5
V: TRBV11-2
DNA: TGTGCCAGCAGCGCCCGGACAGAGCCAAATCAGCCCCAGCATTTT
CDR3: CASSARTEPNQPQHF

D: NA
size: NA
J: TRBJ2-7
V: TRBV27
DNA: TGTGCCAGCAGTTTATCGAGACAGTTCTTACGGCAGTACTTC
CDR3: CASSLSRQFLRQYF

D: NA
size: NA
J: TRBJ1-2
V: TRBV3-1/TRBV3-2
DNA: TGTGCCAGCAGCCAAGGGGCAGGGGCGTATGGCTACACCTTC
CDR3: CASSQGAGAYGYTF

D: NA
size: NA
J: TRBJ2-7
V: TRBV29-1
DNA: TGCAGCGTCAAACTTGAGGCAGGGCGAAACTACGAGCAGTACTTC
CDR3: CSVKLEAGRNYEQYF

D: NA
size: NA
J: TRBJ2-2
V: TRBV19
DNA: TGTGCCAGTAGTTCCCCAATCCAGGAAGGGAACACCGGGGAGCTGTTTTTT
CDR3: CASSSPIQEGNTGELFF